The sequence of this T cell receptor beta chain was determined in a study of T cell responses to AZD1222 COVID-19 vaccine. For the study at large: Recipients boosted at about 4 weeks or about 12 weeks are pooled. Findings and limits, study-wide: Only a handful of AZD1222 recipients, six or seven in all, had baseline seropositivity. Repertoire sampling was restricted to post-peak T cell response timepoints. An increase in Spike-specific TCR breadth and depth was observed after two AZD1222 doses.

This clone was found a few times. Antigen: not known. The CDR3 consists of 15 residues. Germline V gene sequence: CDR1 LNHNV, CDR2 YYDKDF (reference sequence). Between the trimmed V and J ends, which lost 0 bases and 6 bases, there was a span of 14 bases. This table comes from immunoSEQ multiplex PCR, and its TCRdb copy is limited to in-frame clones, with some not included. The sample holds 70,000 or so clones; roughly 84% are singletons and the top ten take 24%. The sequenced sample was peripheral blood, obtained on day 0 of AZD1222 vaccination. The V gene is TRBV15, the J gene TRBJ1-2; possibly TRBD1 for D (6 bases). The sequence was obtained from an adult in good health. This CDR3 is CATSRDLNNRDGYTF. The CDR3 DNA is TGTGCCACCAGCAGAGATCTCAATAACAGGGATGGCTACACCTTC.